This note documents a single T cell receptor (beta chain) sequence. The sample originates from a study of patients and donors after allogeneic stem cell transplantation. The CDR3 is 15 amino acids. J was trimmed by 5 bases and V by 5 bases; bases with no gene match: 6. In germline, CDR1 is SGHVS, CDR2 FNYEAQ. TCRdb redid the calling of the RT-PCR reads with MiXCR, one entry per CDR3 protein. The sample has tens of thousands of distinct CDR3 sequences, about 44% seen once. Sequencing was performed on blood, either unsorted or a sorted T cell fraction (not recorded which). The rearrangement links TRBV7-6 to TRBJ1-4; 9 nucleotides agree with TRBD1. The TCR comes from a human donor who was either an allogeneic HSCT recipient or a stem cell or donor lymphocyte infusion donor (not recorded which). It is not recorded whose cells these are; they may come from a transplant donor. The DNA for the CDR3 is TGTGCCAGCAGCGACCGGGACAGGGCGAATGAAAAACTGTTTTTT. Translating it yields CASSDRDRANEKLFF.